The 3 T cell receptor beta chains reported below all come from one sample, sequenced in a study of siplizumab effects on memory and regulatory T cells. Profiled with immunoSEQ multiplex PCR; TCRdb holds only in-frame clones, not every one. The sample lists tens of thousands of clones; roughly 96% were seen once. Sequenced material: naive CD8+ T cells sorted from blood. The source is a human donor in good health.

In its sample, this clone was seen once. The CDR3 spells CASSPRDRDEQYF. The CDR3 nucleotides are TGTGCCAGCAGCCCTAGGGACAGGGACGAGCAGTACTTC. The chain combines TRBV7-9 with TRBJ2-7; TRBD1 aligns across 9 bases. Germline V CDR1 and CDR2: SEHNR, FQNEAQ (reference sequence). The CDR3 is made up of 13 amino acids. With V trimmed by 5 bases and J by 5 bases, 4 bases remained unmatched.

V usage is TRBV19 and J usage is TRBJ1-5; 9 bases match TRBD1. With V trimmed by 1 base and J by 2 bases, 0 bases remained unmatched. From germline, CDR1 is LNHDA and CDR2 SQIVND (reference sequence). This CDR3 spans 15 amino acids. Here the CDR3 reads CASSIGDRGNQPQHF. As DNA, the CDR3 is TGTGCCAGTAGTATAGGGGACAGGGGCAATCAGCCCCAGCATTTT.

The V and J genes are TRBV4-1 and TRBJ1-1; D possibly corresponds to TRBD1 (5 bases). The CDR3 length is 15 residues. Germline V gene sequence: CDR1 MGHRA, CDR2 YSYEKL. V was clipped by 2 bases and J by 7 bases, with 17 bases between them. The CDR3 DNA reads TGCGCCAGCAGCCAAAACCCTCTCGGGGGGGATGAAGCTTTCTTT. Protein sequence: CASSQNPLGGDEAFF.